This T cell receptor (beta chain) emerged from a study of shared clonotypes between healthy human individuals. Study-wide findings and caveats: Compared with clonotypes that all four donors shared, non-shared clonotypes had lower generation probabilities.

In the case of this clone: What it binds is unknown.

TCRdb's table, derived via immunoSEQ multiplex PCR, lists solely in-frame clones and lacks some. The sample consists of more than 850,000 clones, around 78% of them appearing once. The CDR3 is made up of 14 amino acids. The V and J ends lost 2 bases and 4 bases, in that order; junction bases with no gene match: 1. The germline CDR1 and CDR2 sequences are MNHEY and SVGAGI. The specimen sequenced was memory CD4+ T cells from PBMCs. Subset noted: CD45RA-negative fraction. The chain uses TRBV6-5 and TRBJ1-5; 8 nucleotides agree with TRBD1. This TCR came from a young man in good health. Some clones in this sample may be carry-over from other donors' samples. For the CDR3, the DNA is TGTGCCAGCAGTTACCACAGGGGGAATCAGCCCCAGCATTTT. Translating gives CASSYHRGNQPQHF.